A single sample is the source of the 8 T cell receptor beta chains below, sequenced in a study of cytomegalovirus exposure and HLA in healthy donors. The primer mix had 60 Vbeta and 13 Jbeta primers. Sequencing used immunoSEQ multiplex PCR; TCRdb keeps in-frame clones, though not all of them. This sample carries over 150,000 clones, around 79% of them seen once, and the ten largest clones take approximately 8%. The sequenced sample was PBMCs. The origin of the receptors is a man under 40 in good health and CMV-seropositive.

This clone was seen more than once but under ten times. In DNA form, the CDR3 reads TGTGCCAGTAGCAAGGACAGGAGCTCCTACGAGCAGTACTTC. This gives the protein CASSKDRSSYEQYF. The V call is TRBV19, the J call TRBJ2-7, with 7 bases matching TRBD1. Unmatched junction bases numbered 5, after V lost 6 bases and J lost 0 bases. CDR1 is LNHDA, CDR2 SQIVND, per germline (reference sequence). The CDR3 has 14 amino acids.

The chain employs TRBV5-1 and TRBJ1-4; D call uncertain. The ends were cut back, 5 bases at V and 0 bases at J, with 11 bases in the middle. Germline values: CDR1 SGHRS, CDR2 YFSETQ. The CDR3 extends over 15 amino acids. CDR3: CASSPSQATNEKLFF. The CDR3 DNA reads TGCGCCAGCAGTCCTTCACAAGCAACTAATGAAAAACTGTTTTTT. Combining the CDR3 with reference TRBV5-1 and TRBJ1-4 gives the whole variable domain KAGVTQTPRYLIKTRGQQVTLSCSPISGHRSVSWYQQTPGQGLQFLFEYFSETQRNKGNFPGRFSGRQFSNSRSEMNVSTLELGDSALYLCASSPSQATNEKLFFGSGTQLSVL.

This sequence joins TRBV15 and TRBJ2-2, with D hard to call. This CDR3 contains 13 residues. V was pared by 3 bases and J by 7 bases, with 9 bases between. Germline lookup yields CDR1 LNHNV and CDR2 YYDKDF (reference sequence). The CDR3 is CATSSAEVGELFF. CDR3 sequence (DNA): TGTGCCACCAGCAGTGCAGAGGTCGGGGAGCTGTTTTTT.

CDR3 in amino acids: CASSQSTRGYYGYTF. CDR3 DNA: TGTGCCAGCAGCCAGTCGACAAGGGGATACTATGGCTACACCTTC. The genes are TRBV14 and TRBJ1-2; D may be TRBD1 (5 bases). Trimming removed 3 bases from V and 3 bases from J, with 14 bases in between. This CDR3 region has 15 residues. Germline CDR1 and CDR2: SGHDN and FVKESK.

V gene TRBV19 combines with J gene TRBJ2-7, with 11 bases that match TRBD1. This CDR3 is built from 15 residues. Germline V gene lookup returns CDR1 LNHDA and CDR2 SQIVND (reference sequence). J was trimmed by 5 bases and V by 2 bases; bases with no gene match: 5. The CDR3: CASSITGTGGNEQYF. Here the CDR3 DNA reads TGTGCCAGTAGTATAACCGGGACAGGGGGTAACGAGCAGTACTTC.

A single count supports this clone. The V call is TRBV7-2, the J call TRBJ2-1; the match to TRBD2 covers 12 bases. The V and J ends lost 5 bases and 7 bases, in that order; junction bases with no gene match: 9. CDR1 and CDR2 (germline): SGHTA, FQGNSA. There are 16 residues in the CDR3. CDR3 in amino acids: CASSLRLAGGRNEQFF. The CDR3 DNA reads TGTGCCAGCAGCCTCCGGCTAGCGGGGGGGAGGAATGAGCAGTTCTTC. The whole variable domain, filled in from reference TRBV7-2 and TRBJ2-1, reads GAGVSQSPSNKVTEKGKDVELRCDPISGHTALYWYRQSLGQGLEFLIYFQGNSAPDKSGLPSDRFSAERTGGSVSTLTIQRTQQEDSAVYLCASSLRLAGGRNEQFFGPGTRLTVL.

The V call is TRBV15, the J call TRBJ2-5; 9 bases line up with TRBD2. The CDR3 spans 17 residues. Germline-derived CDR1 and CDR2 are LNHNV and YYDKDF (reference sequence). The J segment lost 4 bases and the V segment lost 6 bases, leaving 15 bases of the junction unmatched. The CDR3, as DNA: TGTGCCACCAGTCCGGGGGCGAGCGGGGGGTTAGGAGAGACCCAGTACTTC. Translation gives CATSPGASGGLGETQYF.

CDR3 bases: TGTGCCAGCAGTGAATACAGCTACGAGCAGTACTTC. Amino acid sequence: CASSEYSYEQYF. This chain joins TRBV25-1 and TRBJ2-7, with D hard to call. Germline CDR1 reads MGHDK; CDR2 reads SYGVNS. V was pared by 0 bases and J by 3 bases, with 3 bases between. The CDR3 has 12 amino acids.